The 16 T cell receptor beta chains below all came from one sample that was sequenced in a study of blood T cell repertoires in COVID-19. Sequencing was performed with immunoSEQ multiplex PCR; in TCRdb, only in-frame clones are kept and a portion is missing. The profile shows fewer than 250,000 clones, about 91% of them singletons. The sample taken for sequencing was PBMCs or T cells enriched from blood (not recorded which). The receptors originated from a young woman with acute COVID-19.

The genes are TRBV5-6 and TRBJ1-4; D might be TRBD1 (5 bases). The CDR3 spans 16 residues. Between the trimmed V and J ends, which lost 3 bases and 0 bases, there was a span of 12 bases. Germline V gene sequence: CDR1 SGHDT, CDR2 YYEEEE. The CDR3 spells CASSSTGTATNEKLFF. The CDR3 DNA reads TGTGCCAGCAGCTCAACAGGAACAGCAACTAATGAAAAACTGTTTTTT.

This clone was observed a handful of times. The rearrangement uses TRBV6-2 or TRBV6-3 and TRBJ1-5; D is perhaps TRBD1 (6 bases). The length of the CDR3 is 16 residues. Germline CDR1 is MNHEY and CDR2 is SVGEGT. The germline V and J ends were trimmed by 2 bases and 1 base, with 12 bases remaining between them. This CDR3 is CASSYGGAWSNQPQHF. CDR3 nucleotides: TGTGCCAGCAGTTACGGGGGGGCGTGGAGCAATCAGCCCCAGCATTTT.

This sequence joins TRBV7-9 and TRBJ1-2; the D gene is possibly TRBD1 (6 bases). V was pared by 6 bases and J by 7 bases, with 15 bases between. The CDR3 loop spans 13 amino acids. Germline CDR1 reads SEHNR; CDR2 reads FQNEAQ (reference sequence). CDR3 DNA sequence: TGTGCCAGCAGTCCAGGGGTCCAGCGTGGCTACACCTTC. Protein product: CASSPGVQRGYTF.

This chain connects TRBV6-2 or TRBV6-3 to TRBJ2-7, with 8 bases lining up with TRBD1. The CDR3 has 15 amino acids. Trimming cost V 0 bases and J 0 bases; bases outside gene matches: 1. Germline loops: CDR1 MNHEY, CDR2 SVGEGT. The DNA of the CDR3 is TGTGCCAGCAGTTACTCCGGGACAGGCTCCTACGAGCAGTACTTC. Translation gives CASSYSGTGSYEQYF.

The gene calls are TRBV10-2 and TRBJ1-2; TRBD1 might be the D (5 bases). The V end lost 0 bases, the J end lost 0 bases, and 11 bases lay between the germline ends. The CDR3 sequence is 16 residues long. Per the germline V gene, CDR1 is WSHSY and CDR2 is SAAADI. The DNA of the CDR3 is TGCGCCAGCAGTGAGTCGGGATGGGGGGCTAACTATGGCTACACCTTC. This sequence encodes CASSESGWGANYGYTF.

Points on this clone: The sample contains more than one DNA sequence encoding this CDR3. The chain employs TRBV4-3 and TRBJ1-5; D is unresolved. This CDR3 has 13 amino acids. Trimming removed 0 bases at V and 4 bases at J, with 4 bases between. Germline CDR1 is LGHNA and CDR2 is YSLEER. The CDR3, as DNA: TGCGCCAGCAGCCAAGATCTTAATCAGCCCCAGCATTTT. It specifies CASSQDLNQPQHF.

J is TRBJ1-4 and V is TRBV3-1 (or the pseudogene TRBV3-2), with D uncertain. The V gene lost 0 bases and the J gene lost 4 bases, with 6 bases spanning the gap. The CDR3 loop spans 14 amino acids. Per the germline V gene, CDR1 is LGHDT and CDR2 is YNNKEL (reference sequence). The CDR3 DNA is TGTGCCAGCAGCCAAGACGGTGTTAATGAAAAACTGTTTTTT. Its protein product is CASSQDGVNEKLFF.

The chain recombines TRBV7-9 with TRBJ2-1; 8 bases map to TRBD2. The CDR3 has 16 residues. Trimming took 5 bases from V and 4 from J; bases not matched to a gene: 10. CDR1 and CDR2 (germline): SEHNR, FQNEAQ (reference sequence). The CDR3 region is CASSHFGGARYNEQFF. The CDR3 DNA follows: TGTGCCAGCAGCCACTTCGGGGGGGCTAGGTACAATGAGCAGTTCTTC.

The chain couples TRBV11-3 to TRBJ2-2; TRBD1 aligns across 9 bases. The CDR3 runs to 14 residues. V lost 5 bases, J lost 6 bases, and 4 bases stayed unmatched. The V gene's germline CDR1 is SGHNT and CDR2 YENEEA. The CDR3 DNA follows: TGTGCCAGCAGCACACAGGGGGCTGCCGGGGAGCTGTTTTTT. Translated: CASSTQGAAGELFF.

The chain employs TRBV6-5 and TRBJ2-7; 9 bases are shared with TRBD1. The junction had 6 bases not matched to a gene; V was cut back by 6 bases and J by 3 bases. The CDR3 loop spans 14 amino acids. Germline lookup yields CDR1 MNHEY and CDR2 SVGAGI. CDR3 loop: CASRPTGGDYEQYF. CDR3 sequence (DNA): TGTGCCAGCAGACCCACAGGGGGCGACTACGAGCAGTACTTC.

The chain recombines TRBV4-1 with TRBJ1-3; D unresolved. Per germline, CDR1 MGHRA and CDR2 YSYEKL. Trimming stripped 1 base from V and 3 bases from J, with 10 bases between. The CDR3 spans 15 residues. In DNA form, the CDR3 reads TGCGCCAGCAGCCAAGGACCCCGGGATGGAAACACCATATATTTT. Translated: CASSQGPRDGNTIYF.

The V call is TRBV5-1, the J call TRBJ1-6; 10 nucleotides agree with TRBD1. This CDR3 has 15 amino acids. Losses at the gene ends were 0 bases for V and 9 bases for J; bases not matched to a gene: 3. Germline CDR1 reads SGHRS; CDR2 reads YFSETQ. As DNA, the CDR3 is TGCGCCAGCAGCTTGGGGACAGGGGGTGCTTCACCCCTCCACTTT. Protein product: CASSLGTGGASPLHF.

The V call is TRBV11-2, the J call TRBJ2-1, with D maybe TRBD1 (6 bases). The CDR3 loop spans 15 amino acids. Germline V gene data show CDR1 as SGHAT and CDR2 as FQNNGV. V shed 2 bases and J shed 7 bases, with 15 bases lying between them. The CDR3 sequence is CASSLYIQGVNEQFF. CDR3 DNA: TGTGCCAGCAGCTTATACATACAGGGTGTAAATGAGCAGTTCTTC.

The chain's CDR3 is CASSLGADFNYGYTF. The CDR3 DNA is TGTGCCAGCAGCTTGGGGGCCGACTTCAACTATGGCTACACCTTC. This chain links TRBV7-2 with TRBJ1-2; a possible D gene is TRBD1 (6 bases). The V end lost 3 bases, the J end lost 2 bases, and 13 bases lay between the germline ends. Germline lookup yields CDR1 SGHTA and CDR2 FQGNSA. The CDR3 loop spans 15 amino acids.

This clone turned up a few times. This chain joins TRBV6-6 and TRBJ2-7, with D perhaps TRBD2 (6 bases). Trimming cost V 10 bases and J 5 bases, with 18 bases left between them. Germline V CDR1 and CDR2: MNHNY, SVGAGI (reference sequence). This CDR3 is built from 13 residues. The CDR3 sequence is CATSGTSLDEQYF. The CDR3 bases are TGTGCCACTTCCGGGACTTCCCTCGACGAGCAGTACTTC.

This rearrangement joins TRBV30 to TRBJ2-2; the match to TRBD1 covers 7 bases. CDR1 GTSNPN and CDR2 SVGIG come from the germline V gene (reference sequence). This CDR3 is 11 amino acids long. The ends lost 7 bases at V and 6 bases at J; junction bases unmatched: 2. The CDR3: CAYTGAGELFF. The CDR3 coding sequence is TGTGCCTATACAGGGGCCGGGGAGCTGTTTTTT.